The rows below give T cell receptor beta chains drawn from one sample of a study of blood T cell repertoires in COVID-19. Data came from immunoSEQ multiplex PCR; TCRdb stores just in-frame clones and leaves some out. The sample yields around 180,000 clones, 74% seen once. Sample: peripheral blood. The source of these receptors is a woman older than 75 with acute or convalescent COVID-19. CDR3s include the opening cysteine and the closing phenylalanine or tryptophan. The order of the fields is J gene, V gene, D gene, clone size, CDR3 DNA, CDR3 protein. The D gene is left open where the match is weak. The listing skips clone size in some rows; elsewhere it reads once, few, many or a size class.

>TRBJ2-2|TRBV6-5|-|many
TGTGCCAGCAGTTACTCCGGTGAGGCCACCGGGGAGCTGTTTTTT
CASSYSGEATGELFF
>TRBJ2-4|TRBV12-2|-|-
TGTGCAAGTCGCTTACCGGAGACTAGCGGGAGATCAAGCATTCAGTACTTC
CASRLPETSGRSSIQYF
>TRBJ2-7|TRBV5-1|-|-
TGCGCCAGCAGCTTTGACAGCTACGAGCAGTACTTC
CASSFDSYEQYF
>TRBJ1-3|TRBV5-1|TRBD1|many
TGCGCCAGCAGCTTGTCTTCAGGGGGGAACACCATATATTTT
CASSLSSGGNTIYF
>TRBJ1-1|TRBV18|-|-
TGTGCCAGCTCACTCCGGGACATCGAGACTGAAGCTTTCTTT
CASSLRDIETEAFF
>TRBJ2-3|TRBV5-4|TRBD1|-
TGTGCCAGCAGCTCGTACAGGGGGTCCACAGATACGCAGTATTTT
CASSSYRGSTDTQYF
>TRBJ2-5|TRBV7-7|TRBD2|few
TGTGCCAGCAGCCCAGTTGGGAGGGACGAGTCCCAGTACTTC
CASSPVGRDESQYF
>TRBJ2-3|TRBV6-4|TRBD2|-
TGTGCCAGCAGTGAAAGGAGCGGGGGGGGCACAGATACGCAGTATTTT
CASSERSGGGTDTQYF
>TRBJ2-5|TRBV10-1|TRBD2|-
TGCGCCAGCAGTGGTAGCGGGAGGTCAACCGCGACCCAGTACTTC
CASSGSGRSTATQYF
>TRBJ1-1|TRBV2|-|-
TGTGCCAGCAGGGGGGGGCTTAACACTGAAGCTTTCTTT
CASRGGLNTEAFF